The clone carrying this T cell receptor beta chain showed up many times. What it binds is not known. At one of its ends the junction is not consistent with the germline gene, which may arise from a read error. Lactation, pregnancy, uncontrolled infections and other autoimmune diseases were all grounds for excluding patients. Serum thyroxine and TRAb, along with clinical symptoms, thyroid ultrasound and orbital computed tomography, were what diagnosis relied on. CDR3 length equals 15 residues. The V gene's germline CDR1 is ENHRY and CDR2 SYGVKD. RNA transcripts were the template, and TCR beta CDR3 regions were amplified from them. HTBI primers were employed in first-round RT-PCR, then a second-round multiplex PCR followed. Each CDR3 protein is one row after TCRdb ran MiXCR on the multiplex PCR reads. This sample yields hundreds of thousands of distinct CDR3 sequences, of which over 40% are seen a single time; about 3.3% belongs to the top ten.

The sample originates from a study of Graves' ophthalmopathy and Graves' hyperthyroidism. General observations from the study: Prediction of ophthalmopathy progression reached roughly 70% sensitivity and 72% to 75% specificity.

This chain joins TRBV10-3 and TRBJ2-7; D may match TRBD1 or TRBD2 (5 bases each). The sample consisted of peripheral blood. This receptor was identified in an adult man with Graves' ophthalmopathy. This CDR3 is CASSRKGTRSYEQYF. The CDR3, as DNA: TGTGCCAGCAGTAGAAAGGGGACGAGGTCCTACGAGCAGTACTTC.